The 16 T cell receptor beta chains below come from one sample, sequenced in a study of shared clonotypes between healthy human individuals. In the naive CD8 group, cells lacked CD45RO and were positively selected for CCR7, so terminally differentiated effector memory CD45RA+ cells were left out. Libraries were prepared by immunoSEQ multiplex PCR; TCRdb keeps only in-frame clonotypes and omits some of them. Of over 800,000 clones listed, over 90% were seen once; the top ten hold 20% to 30%. Sequencing was done on a sample of naive CD8+ T cells sorted from blood. The receptor source for this set is a man aged 25-45 years in good health.

The V and J genes are TRBV6-1 and TRBJ2-2; D perhaps matches TRBD2 (6 bases). Germline lookup yields CDR1 MNHNS and CDR2 SASEGT. The CDR3 extends over 15 amino acids. V was shortened by 7 bases and J by 9 bases, with 21 bases between the two germline ends. CDR3 amino acids: CASKRGYGRDRELFF. CDR3 coding DNA: TGTGCCAGCAAACGGGGGTACGGCAGGGACCGGGAGCTGTTTTTT.

This chain connects TRBV7-6 to TRBJ2-1; TRBD1 aligns across 10 bases. Germline V CDR1 and CDR2: SGHVS, FNYEAQ. Trimming cost V 5 bases and J 2 bases; bases outside gene matches: 6. This CDR3 comprises 16 residues. CDR3 sequence reads: CASSPRTGGAYNEQFF. The DNA for the CDR3 is TGTGCCAGCAGCCCACGGACAGGGGGTGCCTACAATGAGCAGTTCTTC.

The V gene is TRBV7-9, the J gene TRBJ1-2; D not certain. The CDR3 runs to 15 residues. From germline, CDR1 is SEHNR and CDR2 FQNEAQ (reference sequence). Deletions cut 5 bases from V and 3 bases from J, with 16 bases between. The CDR3 region has the DNA TGTGCCAGCAGCCCGAGCCAAACTTATGACTATGGCTACACCTTC. As protein: CASSPSQTYDYGYTF.

This chain's CDR3 is CASSYLGTGVTGELFF. The CDR3 DNA sequence: TGTGCCAGCAGCTACCTAGGGACAGGGGTCACCGGGGAGCTGTTTTTT. This sequence joins TRBV9 and TRBJ2-2; 10 positions agree with TRBD1. From germline, CDR1 is SGDLS and CDR2 YYNGEE. V lost 4 bases to trimming and J lost 4 bases; unmatched junction nucleotides: 7. This CDR3 is 16 amino acids long.

The chain has TRBV5-8 and TRBJ2-7, with 14 positions matching TRBD2. The germline V gene encodes CDR1 SGHTS and CDR2 YDEGEE. CDR3 length equals 17 residues. V lost 4 bases, J lost 2 bases, and 8 bases stayed unmatched. CDR3 protein: CASSAPGLAGGPYEQYF. The CDR3 DNA is TGTGCCAGCAGCGCCCCCGGACTAGCGGGAGGACCCTACGAGCAGTACTTC.

The V gene is TRBV13, the J gene TRBJ1-1; D possibly corresponds to TRBD1 (5 bases). Deletions cut 0 bases from V and 0 bases from J, with 14 bases between. Germline assignment: CDR1 PRHDT and CDR2 FYEKMQ (reference sequence). This CDR3 has 17 residues. CDR3: CASSLGLGVTMNTEAFF. In DNA, the CDR3 is TGTGCCAGCAGCTTAGGCCTGGGGGTCACCATGAACACTGAAGCTTTCTTT. Full variable domain (outside the CDR3, taken from reference TRBV13 and TRBJ1-1): AAGVIQSPRHLIKEKRETATLKCYPIPRHDTVYWYQQGPGQDPQFLISFYEKMQSDKGSIPDRFSAQQFSDYHSELNMSSLELGDSALYFCASSLGLGVTMNTEAFFGQGTRLTVV.

The CDR3 is CSVGDTEAFF. The DNA of the CDR3 is TGCAGCGTCGGGGACACTGAAGCTTTCTTT. This rearrangement joins TRBV29-1 to TRBJ1-1; D unclear. V lost 6 bases to trimming and J lost 3 bases, with 5 bases between them. This CDR3 region has 10 residues. CDR1 and CDR2 from the germline V gene are SQVTM and ANQGSEA.

This chain uses TRBV7-9 with TRBJ1-5; 7 bases map to TRBD1. Losses at the gene ends were 4 bases for V and 4 bases for J; bases not matched to a gene: 7. Germline-derived CDR1 and CDR2 are SEHNR and FQNEAQ (reference sequence). This CDR3 is 15 amino acids long. CDR3 DNA: TGTGCCAGCAGCTCCTCGGGGACAGAGAATCAGCCCCAGCATTTT. Translation: CASSSSGTENQPQHF.

V and J are TRBV27 and TRBJ2-7, with 10 bases fitting TRBD2. This CDR3 contains 16 residues. V trimming: 2 bases; J trimming: 3 bases; junction bases outside the gene matches: 7. CDR1 and CDR2 from the germline V gene are MNHEY and SMNVEV (reference sequence). The CDR3 coding sequence is TGTGCCAGCAGTTTAAGGGCTAGCGGGAGTCGCTACGAGCAGTACTTC. Protein product: CASSLRASGSRYEQYF.

V and J are TRBV5-6 and TRBJ2-2; TRBD1 might be the D (5 bases). V was shortened by 0 bases and J by 1 base, with 10 bases between the two germline ends. Germline CDR1 SGHDT, CDR2 YYEEEE. The CDR3 loop spans 16 amino acids. The CDR3 region has the DNA TGTGCCAGCAGCTTGGCCCTTACAGGGAACACCGGGGAGCTGTTTTTT. Translating it yields CASSLALTGNTGELFF.

In nucleotides, the CDR3 is TGCGCCAGCAGTGACCCAACCCCGAGCTCCTACAATGAGCAGTTCTTC. Residues: CASSDPTPSSYNEQFF. The chain joins TRBV10-2 to TRBJ2-1; no firm D call. This CDR3 has 16 amino acids. Germline V gives CDR1 WSHSY, CDR2 SAAADI. V gave up 3 bases and J gave up 0 bases, with 12 bases separating them.

This clone came up once. The rearrangement uses TRBV7-9 and TRBJ2-2, with D perhaps TRBD1 (6 bases). Germline-derived CDR1 and CDR2 are SEHNR and FQNEAQ (reference sequence). V lost 0 bases to trimming and J lost 4 bases, with 12 bases between them. CDR3 size: 16 residues. CDR3 coding DNA: TGTGCCAGCAGCTTAGCCAAACAGGGTAGCACCGGGGAGCTGTTTTTT. This encodes CASSLAKQGSTGELFF. The full variable domain, in which reference TRBV7-9 and TRBJ2-2 provide the parts outside the CDR3, is DTGVSQNPRHKITKRGQNVTFRCDPISEHNRLYWYRQTLGQGPEFLTYFQNEAQLEKSRLLSDRFSAERPKGSFSTLEIQRTEQGDSAMYLCASSLAKQGSTGELFFGEGSRLTVL.

As regards this clone: Other DNA variants within this sample encode the same CDR3. This sequence joins TRBV27 and TRBJ1-1, with 9 bases fitting TRBD1. The CDR3 has 13 amino acids. Per germline, CDR1 MNHEY and CDR2 SMNVEV (reference sequence). Losses at the gene ends were 6 bases for V and 2 bases for J; bases not matched to a gene: 1. The CDR3 nucleotides read TGTGCCAGCAGGGGACAGGGCAACACTGAAGCTTTCTTT. Translation: CASRGQGNTEAFF.

The rearrangement links TRBV2 to TRBJ1-4; a possible D gene is TRBD1 (6 bases). Germline-derived CDR1 and CDR2 are SNHLY and FYNNEI. The CDR3 is 13 amino acids. Trimming removed 8 bases from V and 5 bases from J, with 12 bases in between. CDR3 protein: CASLGGLNEKLFF. The CDR3 DNA follows: TGTGCCAGCCTAGGGGGTTTAAATGAAAAACTGTTTTTT.

This chain joins TRBV7-9 and TRBJ1-1; TRBD1 agrees at 7 bases. The CDR3 contains 17 residues. After removal of 1 base from V and 0 bases from J, the junction contained 8 bases not matched to a gene. The V gene's germline CDR1 is SEHNR and CDR2 FQNEAQ (reference sequence). CDR3 sequence reads: CASSLEPGTEMNTEAFF. CDR3 nucleotides: TGTGCCAGCAGCTTAGAACCCGGGACAGAAATGAACACTGAAGCTTTCTTT.

In DNA form, the CDR3 reads TGTGCCAGCAGCCCCGGGACAGGGGGCCCCTACGAGCAGTACTTC. This codes for CASSPGTGGPYEQYF. This chain uses TRBV7-6 with TRBJ2-7; 12 nucleotides align to TRBD1. V lost 5 bases to trimming and J lost 2 bases; unmatched junction nucleotides: 4. The CDR3 extends over 15 amino acids. Germline-derived CDR1 and CDR2 are SGHVS and FNYEAQ.